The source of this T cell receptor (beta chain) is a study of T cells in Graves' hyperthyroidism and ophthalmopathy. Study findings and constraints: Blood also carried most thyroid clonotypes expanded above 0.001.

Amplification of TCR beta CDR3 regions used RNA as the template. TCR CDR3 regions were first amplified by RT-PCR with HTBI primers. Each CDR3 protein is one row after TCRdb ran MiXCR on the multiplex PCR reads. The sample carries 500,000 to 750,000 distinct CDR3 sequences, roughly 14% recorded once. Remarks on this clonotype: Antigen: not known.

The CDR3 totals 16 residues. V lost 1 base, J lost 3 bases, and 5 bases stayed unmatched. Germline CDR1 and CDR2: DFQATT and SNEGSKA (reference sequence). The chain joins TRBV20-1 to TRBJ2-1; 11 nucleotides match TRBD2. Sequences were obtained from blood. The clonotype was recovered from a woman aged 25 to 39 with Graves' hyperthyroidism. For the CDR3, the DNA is TGCAGTGCTAGAGCAGTAGCGGGAGGGGACTACAATGAGCAGTTCTTC. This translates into CSARAVAGGDYNEQFF.